A selection of T cell receptor beta chains follows, all from one sample in a study of graft-versus-host responses after intestinal transplantation. The data were produced by immunoSEQ multiplex PCR, yet TCRdb's version contains in-frame clones alone and is incomplete. The sample comprises under 150,000 clones, roughly nine tenths of which are singletons, and approximately 0.17% rests with the top ten. Their recognized antigens are unknown. Sequencing used unstimulated CD4+ T cells sorted from spleen or lymph node cells, obtained before intestinal transplant. These receptors all come from a human donor who received an intestinal transplant. Each CDR3 is given with its conserved first and last residue. A D gene is named only where the DNA matches it firmly. Some rows mark clone size as missing; the rest say once, few, many or name a class of expanded clone.

j_call: TRBJ2-1
d_call: TRBD2
v_call: TRBV28
clone_size: NA
cdr3_nt: TGTGCCAGCAGCCCCCGGCTAGCGGGCGACTACAATGAGCAGTTCTTC
cdr3_aa: CASSPRLAGDYNEQFF

j_call: TRBJ2-2
d_call: NA
v_call: TRBV10-1
clone_size: NA
cdr3_nt: TGCGCCAGCAGTGATAGCAGGGGATTGGACACCGGGGAGCTGTTTTTT
cdr3_aa: CASSDSRGLDTGELFF

j_call: TRBJ1-5
d_call: NA
v_call: TRBV28
clone_size: once
cdr3_nt: TGTGCCAGCAGTTTTGAGCGGCGTTATCAGCCCCAGCATTTT
cdr3_aa: CASSFERRYQPQHF

j_call: TRBJ2-6
d_call: NA
v_call: TRBV5-4
clone_size: few
cdr3_nt: TGTGCCAGCAGCTCGAAGGGGTCTGGGGCCAACGTCCTGACTTTC
cdr3_aa: CASSSKGSGANVLTF

j_call: TRBJ1-5
d_call: NA
v_call: TRBV5-8
clone_size: NA
cdr3_nt: TGTGCCAGCAGCTTCGGATTAACAGGGAACAATCAGCCCCAGCATTTT
cdr3_aa: CASSFGLTGNNQPQHF

j_call: TRBJ2-2
d_call: NA
v_call: TRBV7-8
clone_size: NA
cdr3_nt: TGTGCCAGCAGCTTAGTTTCAGCGAACACCGGGGAGCTGTTTTTT
cdr3_aa: CASSLVSANTGELFF

j_call: TRBJ1-3
d_call: NA
v_call: TRBV28
clone_size: NA
cdr3_nt: TGTGCCAGCAGTTTGCTTACCAGCTCTGGAAACACCATATATTTT
cdr3_aa: CASSLLTSSGNTIYF

j_call: TRBJ2-2
d_call: TRBD2
v_call: TRBV7-6
clone_size: NA
cdr3_nt: TGTGCCAGCAGCTTAGAGGACCCTCTAGCGGATAACACCGGGGAGCTGTTTTTT
cdr3_aa: CASSLEDPLADNTGELFF

j_call: TRBJ1-5
d_call: TRBD1
v_call: TRBV27
clone_size: NA
cdr3_nt: TGTGCCAGCAGTCCAAACCGGGACAGTAGTCAGCCCCAGCATTTT
cdr3_aa: CASSPNRDSSQPQHF

j_call: TRBJ1-2
d_call: NA
v_call: TRBV27
clone_size: NA
cdr3_nt: TGTGCCAGCTACCCAAGGGGGAAACCCTATGGCTACACCTTC
cdr3_aa: CASYPRGKPYGYTF

j_call: TRBJ2-3
d_call: TRBD2
v_call: TRBV9
clone_size: NA
cdr3_nt: TGTGCCAGCAGCGTAGCCCCTCCTAGCGGGACTAGCACAGATACGCAGTATTTT
cdr3_aa: CASSVAPPSGTSTDTQYF

j_call: TRBJ2-7
d_call: TRBD2
v_call: TRBV11-2
clone_size: once
cdr3_nt: TGTGCCAGCAGCTTAGAAGGGGGGACTAGCGGCCCCCACGAGCAGTACTTC
cdr3_aa: CASSLEGGTSGPHEQYF

j_call: TRBJ1-6
d_call: TRBD1
v_call: TRBV30
clone_size: NA
cdr3_nt: TGTGCCTGGAGTTCGATCAGACAGGGGGCAAGTTCACCCCTCCACTTT
cdr3_aa: CAWSSIRQGASSPLHF

j_call: TRBJ2-7
d_call: TRBD1
v_call: TRBV18
clone_size: NA
cdr3_nt: TGTGCCAGCTCACCTCTTACACAGGGGGCCGGAGAGCAGTACTTC
cdr3_aa: CASSPLTQGAGEQYF

j_call: TRBJ2-7
d_call: TRBD1
v_call: TRBV18
clone_size: NA
cdr3_nt: TGTGCCAGCTCACCAGGGACAGGGAGGGTCGAGCAGTACTTC
cdr3_aa: CASSPGTGRVEQYF

j_call: TRBJ2-1
d_call: TRBD2
v_call: TRBV6-5
clone_size: NA
cdr3_nt: TGTGCCAGCAGGAGACTAGCGGGGGGGAACAATGAGCAGTTCTTC
cdr3_aa: CASRRLAGGNNEQFF

j_call: TRBJ2-3
d_call: NA
v_call: TRBV5-6
clone_size: NA
cdr3_nt: TGTGCCAGCAGCTTGGACCGGACAGATACGCAGTATTTT
cdr3_aa: CASSLDRTDTQYF

j_call: TRBJ2-3
d_call: TRBD2
v_call: TRBV4-2
clone_size: NA
cdr3_nt: TGTGCCAGCAGCCAAGGCTCAGCGGGACCCGGGGATACGCAGTATTTT
cdr3_aa: CASSQGSAGPGDTQYF

j_call: TRBJ2-1
d_call: TRBD2
v_call: TRBV19
clone_size: NA
cdr3_nt: TGTGCCAGTTCCGGGACTAGCGCCTACAATGAGCAGTTCTTC
cdr3_aa: CASSGTSAYNEQFF

j_call: TRBJ1-1
d_call: NA
v_call: TRBV28
clone_size: NA
cdr3_nt: TGTGCCAGCATATCTTTGAACACTGAAGCTTTCTTT
cdr3_aa: CASISLNTEAFF

j_call: TRBJ2-7
d_call: NA
v_call: TRBV7-6
clone_size: NA
cdr3_nt: TGTGCCAGCAGCCGCAGTCTCAACTCCTACGAGCAGTACTTC
cdr3_aa: CASSRSLNSYEQYF

j_call: TRBJ2-1
d_call: NA
v_call: TRBV15
clone_size: NA
cdr3_nt: TGTGCCACCAGCATAGAACTAACTAGGTACAATGAGCAGTTCTTC
cdr3_aa: CATSIELTRYNEQFF

j_call: TRBJ2-7
d_call: NA
v_call: TRBV5-1
clone_size: once
cdr3_nt: TGCGCCAGCAGCTCGCTGACAGGTCCCCCCTACGAGCAGTACTTC
cdr3_aa: CASSSLTGPPYEQYF

j_call: TRBJ2-1
d_call: TRBD1
v_call: TRBV28
clone_size: NA
cdr3_nt: TGTGCCAGCAGTCTCTTCGGGACAGGGTCTGGCAATGAGCAGTTCTTC
cdr3_aa: CASSLFGTGSGNEQFF

j_call: TRBJ2-7
d_call: NA
v_call: TRBV28
clone_size: NA
cdr3_nt: TGTGCCACAAATCGAGCGTACGAGCAGTACTTC
cdr3_aa: CATNRAYEQYF

j_call: TRBJ2-1
d_call: TRBD1
v_call: TRBV12-5
clone_size: NA
cdr3_nt: TGTGCTAGTGGTTCCGCCCGGGGGACAGGGCGCGCGAATGGTGAGCAGTTCTTC
cdr3_aa: CASGSARGTGRANGEQFF

j_call: TRBJ2-3
d_call: TRBD2
v_call: TRBV23-1
clone_size: NA
cdr3_nt: TGCGCCAGCAGTCAAAAGACTAGCGGGAGCACAGATACGCAGTATTTT
cdr3_aa: CASSQKTSGSTDTQYF

j_call: TRBJ1-6
d_call: TRBD1
v_call: TRBV5-6
clone_size: NA
cdr3_nt: TGTGCCAGCAGCTTGATACAGGGGGCGATCACCTATAATTCACCCCTCCACTTT
cdr3_aa: CASSLIQGAITYNSPLHF

j_call: TRBJ1-3
d_call: NA
v_call: TRBV9
clone_size: once
cdr3_nt: TGTGCCAGCAGCCCCGACAGGGGAAACACCATATATTTT
cdr3_aa: CASSPDRGNTIYF

j_call: TRBJ1-2
d_call: TRBD1
v_call: TRBV2
clone_size: NA
cdr3_nt: TGTGCCAGCAGTGTACAGGGGGGCAGTGGCTACACCTTC
cdr3_aa: CASSVQGGSGYTF

j_call: TRBJ2-1
d_call: NA
v_call: TRBV7-3
clone_size: NA
cdr3_nt: TGTGCCAGCAGCTTAAACACCTACAATGAGCAGTTCTTC
cdr3_aa: CASSLNTYNEQFF

j_call: TRBJ2-3
d_call: NA
v_call: TRBV5-1
clone_size: NA
cdr3_nt: TGCGCCAGCAGCTTGGGTATGAGAGAGGATACGCAGTATTTT
cdr3_aa: CASSLGMREDTQYF

j_call: TRBJ1-2
d_call: NA
v_call: TRBV10-3
clone_size: few
cdr3_nt: TGTGCCATCAGGAGTCTTCGGAGCAGTGGCTACACCTTC
cdr3_aa: CAIRSLRSSGYTF

j_call: TRBJ1-1
d_call: TRBD1
v_call: TRBV5-1
clone_size: NA
cdr3_nt: TGCGCCAGCAGCGCATACAGGGGCCCTGAAGCTTTCTTT
cdr3_aa: CASSAYRGPEAFF

j_call: TRBJ2-5
d_call: TRBD2
v_call: TRBV5-4
clone_size: NA
cdr3_nt: TGTGCCAGCAGCTTGGACCTAGCGGGAGGAGGAGAGACCCAGTACTTC
cdr3_aa: CASSLDLAGGGETQYF

j_call: TRBJ1-2
d_call: NA
v_call: TRBV2
clone_size: once
cdr3_nt: TGTGCCAGCACCGAAGAGGAGGGGATAGTTGGCTATGGCTACACCTTC
cdr3_aa: CASTEEEGIVGYGYTF

j_call: TRBJ2-2
d_call: TRBD2
v_call: TRBV27
clone_size: NA
cdr3_nt: TGTGCCAGCAGTCCACCCAACCCTGGACTAGCGGGAGGGAGGCACACCGGGGAGCTGTTTTTT
cdr3_aa: CASSPPNPGLAGGRHTGELFF

j_call: TRBJ2-5
d_call: NA
v_call: TRBV10-1
clone_size: NA
cdr3_nt: TGCGCCAGCCCCGATGGCTTGACAGGAAATAAGTACCAAGAGACCCAGTACTTC
cdr3_aa: CASPDGLTGNKYQETQYF

j_call: TRBJ2-7
d_call: TRBD1
v_call: TRBV13
clone_size: NA
cdr3_nt: TGTGCCAGCAGCTATCGGGACAGCTACGAGCAGTACTTC
cdr3_aa: CASSYRDSYEQYF

j_call: TRBJ2-1
d_call: TRBD2
v_call: TRBV28
clone_size: NA
cdr3_nt: TGTGCCAGCACTATCTGGGCTAGCGGGAGCAATGAGCAGTTCTTC
cdr3_aa: CASTIWASGSNEQFF

j_call: TRBJ2-3
d_call: NA
v_call: TRBV29-1
clone_size: NA
cdr3_nt: TGCAGCTTTGACAGGGACTACACAGATACGCAGTATTTT
cdr3_aa: CSFDRDYTDTQYF

j_call: TRBJ2-5
d_call: TRBD2
v_call: TRBV7-6
clone_size: NA
cdr3_nt: TGTGCCAGCAGCCAACCTGGACTAGCACCACGCCAAGAGACCCAGTACTTC
cdr3_aa: CASSQPGLAPRQETQYF

j_call: TRBJ1-3
d_call: NA
v_call: TRBV5-1
clone_size: NA
cdr3_nt: TGCGCCAGCAGCTTGCGGGGAGACACCATATATTTT
cdr3_aa: CASSLRGDTIYF

j_call: TRBJ2-7
d_call: TRBD2
v_call: TRBV18
clone_size: NA
cdr3_nt: TGTGCCAGCGACTCCGGGACTAGCGGGGTGAAAGGGTACTTC
cdr3_aa: CASDSGTSGVKGYF

j_call: TRBJ1-5
d_call: TRBD1
v_call: TRBV6-6
clone_size: NA
cdr3_nt: TGTGCCAGCAGCTACAGGGGGCTAGGGGGCAATCAGCCCCAGCATTTT
cdr3_aa: CASSYRGLGGNQPQHF

j_call: TRBJ2-7
d_call: NA
v_call: TRBV6-1
clone_size: NA
cdr3_nt: TGTGCCAGCAGTGAAGGGTACGAGCAGTACTTC
cdr3_aa: CASSEGYEQYF